This T cell receptor (beta chain) was sequenced in a study of T-cell memory formation after mild COVID-19. Whole-study context: Largely donor-specific TCR clusters were found.

General study points: Among CD4+ contracting clones, most were CM and EM, and CD8+ ones EMRA.

CDR1 is SGHRS and CDR2 is YFSETQ in the germline V gene. The V segment lost 4 bases and the J segment 9 bases; nucleotides outside the gene matches: 15. This CDR3 is built from 17 residues. TCRdb independently ran MiXCR on the 5' RACE reads; one entry per CDR3 protein. The sample shows about 350,000 distinct CDR3 sequences, 12% to 15% of them seen only once. This clonotype appeared a few times. Its antigen is unknown. V and J are TRBV5-1 and TRBJ2-4, with 11 bases identical to TRBD2. Material for sequencing was PBMCs or a T cell subset sorted from them (not recorded which). The TCR originated in a young man who had mild COVID-19 (a few samples of this study predate the infection). Cell type and time point are not known. Written as DNA, the CDR3 is TGCGCCAGCAGCCCTCTACCGTTAGCGGGGGGGAGTTTCATTCAGTACTTC. The encoded protein is CASSPLPLAGGSFIQYF. The full variable domain, rest sourced from reference TRBV5-1 and TRBJ2-4, is KAGVTQTPRYLIKTRGQQVTLSCSPISGHRSVSWYQQTPGQGLQFLFEYFSETQRNKGNFPGRFSGRQFSNSRSEMNVSTLELGDSALYLCASSPLPLAGGSFIQYFGAGTRLSVL.